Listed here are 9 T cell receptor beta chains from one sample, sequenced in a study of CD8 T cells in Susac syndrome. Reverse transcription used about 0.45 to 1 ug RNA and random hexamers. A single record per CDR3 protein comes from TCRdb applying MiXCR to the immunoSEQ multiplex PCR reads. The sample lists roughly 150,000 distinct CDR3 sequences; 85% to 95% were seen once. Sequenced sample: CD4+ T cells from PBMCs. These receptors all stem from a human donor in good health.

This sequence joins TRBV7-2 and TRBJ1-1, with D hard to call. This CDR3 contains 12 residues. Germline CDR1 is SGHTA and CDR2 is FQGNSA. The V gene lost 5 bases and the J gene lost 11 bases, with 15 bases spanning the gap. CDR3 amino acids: CASSLRLGFAFF. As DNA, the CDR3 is TGTGCCAGCAGCCTCCGCCTTGGGTTCGCTTTCTTT.

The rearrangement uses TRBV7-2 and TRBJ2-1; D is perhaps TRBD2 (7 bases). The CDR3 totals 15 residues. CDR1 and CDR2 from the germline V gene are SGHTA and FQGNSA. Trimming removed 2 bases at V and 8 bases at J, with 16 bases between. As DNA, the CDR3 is TGTGCCAGCAGCTTAAGGGGGGGGGCCGTGGATGAGCAGTTCTTC. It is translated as CASSLRGGAVDEQFF.

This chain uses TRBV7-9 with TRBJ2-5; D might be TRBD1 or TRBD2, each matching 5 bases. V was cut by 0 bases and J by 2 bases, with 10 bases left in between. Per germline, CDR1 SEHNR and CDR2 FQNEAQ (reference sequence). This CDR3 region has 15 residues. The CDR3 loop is CASSLARGPQETQYF. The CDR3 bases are TGTGCCAGCAGCTTAGCGAGGGGTCCTCAAGAGACCCAGTACTTC.

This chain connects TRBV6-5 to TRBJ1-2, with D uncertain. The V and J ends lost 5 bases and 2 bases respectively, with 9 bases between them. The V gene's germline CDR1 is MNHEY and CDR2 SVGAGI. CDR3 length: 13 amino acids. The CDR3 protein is CASSPQRNYGYTF. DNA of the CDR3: TGTGCCAGCAGTCCCCAGAGGAACTATGGCTACACCTTC.

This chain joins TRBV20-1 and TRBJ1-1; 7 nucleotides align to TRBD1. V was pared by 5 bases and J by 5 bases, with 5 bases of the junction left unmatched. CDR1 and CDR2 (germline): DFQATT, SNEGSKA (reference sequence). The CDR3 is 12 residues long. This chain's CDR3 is CSAPRGRTEAFF. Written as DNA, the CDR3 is TGCAGTGCTCCTAGGGGGCGGACTGAAGCTTTCTTT.

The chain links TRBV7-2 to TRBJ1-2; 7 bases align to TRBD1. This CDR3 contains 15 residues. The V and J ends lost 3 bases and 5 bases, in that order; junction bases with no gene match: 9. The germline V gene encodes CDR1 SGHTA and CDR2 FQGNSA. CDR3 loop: CASSFTGDGGYGYTF. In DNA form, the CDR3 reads TGTGCCAGCAGCTTTACAGGGGACGGCGGGTATGGCTACACCTTC.

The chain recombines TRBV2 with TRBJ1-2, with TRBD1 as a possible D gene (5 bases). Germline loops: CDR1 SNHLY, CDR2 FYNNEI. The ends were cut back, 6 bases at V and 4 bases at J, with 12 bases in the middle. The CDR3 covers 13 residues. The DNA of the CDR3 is TGTGCCAGCAGAATCGACAGCTTCTATGGCTACACCTTC. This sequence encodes CASRIDSFYGYTF.

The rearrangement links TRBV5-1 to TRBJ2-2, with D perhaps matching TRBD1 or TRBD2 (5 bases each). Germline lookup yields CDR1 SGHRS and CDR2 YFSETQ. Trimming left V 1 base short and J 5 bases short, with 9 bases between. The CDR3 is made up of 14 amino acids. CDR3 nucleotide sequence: TGCGCCAGCAGCTTGACCAGGGAGACCGGGGAGCTGTTTTTT. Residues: CASSLTRETGELFF.

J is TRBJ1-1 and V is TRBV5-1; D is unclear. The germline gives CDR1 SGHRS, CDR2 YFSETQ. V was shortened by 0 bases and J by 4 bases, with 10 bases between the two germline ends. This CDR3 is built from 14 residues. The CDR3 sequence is CASSLGVGGTEAFF. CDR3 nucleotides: TGCGCCAGCAGCTTGGGGGTCGGAGGCACTGAAGCTTTCTTT.